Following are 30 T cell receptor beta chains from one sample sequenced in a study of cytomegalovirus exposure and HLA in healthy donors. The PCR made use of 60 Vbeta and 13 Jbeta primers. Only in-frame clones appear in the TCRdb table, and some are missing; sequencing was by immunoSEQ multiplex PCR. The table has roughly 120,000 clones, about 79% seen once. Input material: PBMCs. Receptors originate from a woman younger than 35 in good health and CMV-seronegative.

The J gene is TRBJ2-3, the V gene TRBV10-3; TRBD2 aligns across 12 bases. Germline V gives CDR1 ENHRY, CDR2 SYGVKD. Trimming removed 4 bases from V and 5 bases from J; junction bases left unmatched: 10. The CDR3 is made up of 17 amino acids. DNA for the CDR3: TGTGCCATCAGTGGTATCAACCTAGCGGGGGGGCAAGATACGCAGTATTTT. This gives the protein CAISGINLAGGQDTQYF.

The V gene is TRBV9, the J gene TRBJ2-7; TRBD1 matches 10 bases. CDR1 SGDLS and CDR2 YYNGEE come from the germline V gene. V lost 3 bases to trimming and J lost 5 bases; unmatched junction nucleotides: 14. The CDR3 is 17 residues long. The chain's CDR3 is CASSASPGTGESDEQYF. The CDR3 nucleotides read TGTGCCAGCAGCGCGTCCCCCGGGACAGGGGAGTCCGACGAGCAGTACTTC.

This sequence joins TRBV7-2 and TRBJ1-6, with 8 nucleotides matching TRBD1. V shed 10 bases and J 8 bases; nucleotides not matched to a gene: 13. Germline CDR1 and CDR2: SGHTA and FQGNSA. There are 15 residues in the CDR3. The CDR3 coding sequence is TGTGCCACCCGAGGACAGGGATCCACCTATTCACCCCTCCACTTT. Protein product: CATRGQGSTYSPLHF.

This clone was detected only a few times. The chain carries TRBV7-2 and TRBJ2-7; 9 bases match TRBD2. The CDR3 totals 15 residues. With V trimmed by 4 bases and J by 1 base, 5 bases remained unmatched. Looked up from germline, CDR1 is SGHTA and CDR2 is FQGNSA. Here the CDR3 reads CASSSGLAWSYEQYF. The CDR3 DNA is TGTGCCAGCAGCTCTGGACTAGCGTGGTCCTACGAGCAGTACTTC. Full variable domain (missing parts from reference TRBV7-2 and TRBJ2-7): GAGVSQSPSNKVTEKGKDVELRCDPISGHTALYWYRQSLGQGLEFLIYFQGNSAPDKSGLPSDRFSAERTGGSVSTLTIQRTQQEDSAVYLCASSSGLAWSYEQYFGPGTRLTVT.

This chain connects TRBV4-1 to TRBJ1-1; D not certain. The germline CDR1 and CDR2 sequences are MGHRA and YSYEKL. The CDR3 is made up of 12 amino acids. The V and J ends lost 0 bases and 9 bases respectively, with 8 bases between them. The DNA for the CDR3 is TGCGCCAGCAGCCAAGATTTTTCTAAAGCTTTCTTT. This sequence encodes CASSQDFSKAFF.

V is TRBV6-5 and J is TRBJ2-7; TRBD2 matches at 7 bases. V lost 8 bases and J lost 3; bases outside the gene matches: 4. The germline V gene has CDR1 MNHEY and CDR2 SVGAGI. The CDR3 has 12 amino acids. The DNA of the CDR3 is TGTGCCAGCGGGGGGGACCTCTACGAGCAGTACGTC. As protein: CASGGDLYEQYV.

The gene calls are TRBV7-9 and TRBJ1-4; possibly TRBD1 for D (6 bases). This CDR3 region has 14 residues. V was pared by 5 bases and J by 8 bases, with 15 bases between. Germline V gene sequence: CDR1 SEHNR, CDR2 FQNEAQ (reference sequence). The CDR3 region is CASSPPGGEEKLFF. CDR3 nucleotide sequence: TGTGCCAGCAGCCCCCCGGGGGGCGAGGAAAAACTGTTTTTT.

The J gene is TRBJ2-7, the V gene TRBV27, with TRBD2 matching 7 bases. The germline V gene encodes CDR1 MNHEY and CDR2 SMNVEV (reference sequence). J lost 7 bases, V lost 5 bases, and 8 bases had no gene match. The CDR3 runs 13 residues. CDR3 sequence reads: CASSPWTRQEQYF. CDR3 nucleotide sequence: TGTGCCAGCAGTCCGTGGACTAGACAGGAGCAGTACTTC.

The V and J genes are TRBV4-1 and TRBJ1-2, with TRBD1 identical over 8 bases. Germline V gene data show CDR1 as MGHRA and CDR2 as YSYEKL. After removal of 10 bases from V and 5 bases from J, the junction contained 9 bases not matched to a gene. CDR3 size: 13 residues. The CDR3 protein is CATSDRAVYGYTF. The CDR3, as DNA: TGCGCCACTTCGGACAGGGCGGTTTATGGCTACACCTTC.

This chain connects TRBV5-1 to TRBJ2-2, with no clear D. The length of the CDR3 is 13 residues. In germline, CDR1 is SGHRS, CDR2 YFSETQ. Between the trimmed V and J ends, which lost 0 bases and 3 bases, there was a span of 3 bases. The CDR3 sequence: CASSLADTGELFF. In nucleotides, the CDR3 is TGCGCCAGCAGCTTGGCAGACACCGGGGAGCTGTTTTTT.

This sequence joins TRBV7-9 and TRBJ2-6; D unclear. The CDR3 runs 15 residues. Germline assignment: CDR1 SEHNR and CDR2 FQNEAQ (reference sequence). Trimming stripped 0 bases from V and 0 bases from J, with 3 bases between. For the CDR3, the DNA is TGTGCCAGCAGCTTAGCCTTCTCTGGGGCCAACGTCCTGACTTTC. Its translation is CASSLAFSGANVLTF.

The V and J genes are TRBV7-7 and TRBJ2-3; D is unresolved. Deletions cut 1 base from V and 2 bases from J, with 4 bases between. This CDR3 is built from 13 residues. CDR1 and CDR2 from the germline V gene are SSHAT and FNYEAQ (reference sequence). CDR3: CASSLVSTDTQYF. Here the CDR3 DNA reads TGTGCCAGCAGCTTAGTATCCACAGATACGCAGTATTTT.

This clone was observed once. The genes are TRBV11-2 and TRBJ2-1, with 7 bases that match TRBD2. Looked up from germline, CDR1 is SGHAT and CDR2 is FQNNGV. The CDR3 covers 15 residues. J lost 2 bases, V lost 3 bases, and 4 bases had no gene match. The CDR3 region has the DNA TGTGCCAGCAGCTTGGGCGGGAGAGCCTACAATGAGCAGTTCTTC. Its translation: CASSLGGRAYNEQFF.

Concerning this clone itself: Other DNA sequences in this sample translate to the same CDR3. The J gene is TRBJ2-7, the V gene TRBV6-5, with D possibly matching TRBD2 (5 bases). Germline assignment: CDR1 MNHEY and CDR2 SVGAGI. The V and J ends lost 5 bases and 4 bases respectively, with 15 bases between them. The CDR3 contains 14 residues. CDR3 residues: CASSPRADRYEQYV. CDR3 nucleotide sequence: TGTGCCAGCAGTCCGCGGGCCGATCGGTACGAGCAGTACGTC.

The CDR3 protein is CASSPEGGAGYTF. For the CDR3, the DNA is TGCGCCAGCAGCCCCGAAGGGGGGGCTGGCTACACCTTC. The genes are TRBV4-3 and TRBJ1-2; tentatively, D is TRBD1 (6 bases). Trimming stripped 4 bases from V and 7 bases from J, with 13 bases between. Germline CDR1 LGHNA, CDR2 YSLEER. The CDR3 is made up of 13 amino acids.

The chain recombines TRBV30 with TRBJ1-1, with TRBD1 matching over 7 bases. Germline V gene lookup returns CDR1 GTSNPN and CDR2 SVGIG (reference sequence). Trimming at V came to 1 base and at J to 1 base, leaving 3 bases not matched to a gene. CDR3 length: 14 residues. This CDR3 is CAWSADRENTEAFF. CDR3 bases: TGTGCCTGGAGTGCCGACAGGGAGAACACTGAAGCTTTCTTT.

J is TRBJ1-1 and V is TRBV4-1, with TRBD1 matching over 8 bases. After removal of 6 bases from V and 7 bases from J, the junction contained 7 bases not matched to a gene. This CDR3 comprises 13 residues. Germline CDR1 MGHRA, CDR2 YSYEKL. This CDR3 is CASSRTGRDEAFF. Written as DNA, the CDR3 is TGCGCCAGCAGTCGGACAGGGAGGGATGAAGCTTTCTTT.

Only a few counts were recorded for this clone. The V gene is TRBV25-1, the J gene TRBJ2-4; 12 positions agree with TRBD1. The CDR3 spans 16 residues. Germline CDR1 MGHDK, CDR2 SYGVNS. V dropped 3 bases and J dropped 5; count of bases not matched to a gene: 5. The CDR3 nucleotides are TGTGCCAGCAGTGATCCGGGACAGGGGGCGGAAAACATTCAGTACTTC. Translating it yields CASSDPGQGAENIQYF. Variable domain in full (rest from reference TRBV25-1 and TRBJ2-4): EADIYQTPRYLVIGTGKKITLECSQTMGHDKMYWYQQDPGMELHLIHYSYGVNSTEKGDLSSESTVSRIRTEHFPLTLESARPSHTSQYLCASSDPGQGAENIQYFGAGTRLSVL.

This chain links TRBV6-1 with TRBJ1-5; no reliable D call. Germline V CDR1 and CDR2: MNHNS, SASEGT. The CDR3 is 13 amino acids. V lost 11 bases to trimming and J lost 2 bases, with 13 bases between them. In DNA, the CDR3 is TGTGCCGGCGCAAGGGAGGGCAATCAGCCCCAGCATTTT. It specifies CAGAREGNQPQHF.

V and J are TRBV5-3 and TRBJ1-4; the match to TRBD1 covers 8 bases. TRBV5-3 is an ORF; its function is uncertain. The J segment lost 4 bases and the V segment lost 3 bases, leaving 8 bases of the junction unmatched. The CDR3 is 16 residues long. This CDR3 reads CARSSWPGQVNEKLFF. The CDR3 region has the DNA TGTGCCAGAAGCTCATGGCCGGGACAGGTTAATGAAAAACTGTTTTTT.

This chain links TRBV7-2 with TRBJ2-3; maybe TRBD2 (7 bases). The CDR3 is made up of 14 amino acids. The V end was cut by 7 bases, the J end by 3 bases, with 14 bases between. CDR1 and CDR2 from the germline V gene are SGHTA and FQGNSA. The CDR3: CASTRGGGTDTQYF. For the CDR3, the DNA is TGTGCCAGCACCCGAGGGGGGGGAACAGATACGCAGTATTTT. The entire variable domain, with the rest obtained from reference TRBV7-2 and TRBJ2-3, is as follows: GAGVSQSPSNKVTEKGKDVELRCDPISGHTALYWYRQSLGQGLEFLIYFQGNSAPDKSGLPSDRFSAERTGGSVSTLTIQRTQQEDSAVYLCASTRGGGTDTQYFGPGTRLTVL.

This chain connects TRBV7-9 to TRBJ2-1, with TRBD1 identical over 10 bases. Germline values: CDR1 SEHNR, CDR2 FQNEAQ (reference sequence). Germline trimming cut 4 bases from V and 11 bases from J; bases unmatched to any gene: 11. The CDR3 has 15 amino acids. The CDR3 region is CASSSWTGGRSQQFF. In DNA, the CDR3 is TGTGCCAGCAGCTCATGGACAGGGGGTAGAAGTCAGCAGTTCTTC.

The CDR3 here is CASSISSTSGGVNYEQYF. For the CDR3, the DNA is TGTGCCAGCAGTATATCCTCGACTAGCGGGGGGGTGAACTACGAGCAGTACTTC. V gene TRBV2 combines with J gene TRBJ2-5, with 14 bases aligning to TRBD2. The end of the DNA is better explained by TRBJ2-7, so the J call may be wrong. Germline CDR1 SNHLY, CDR2 FYNNEI. The CDR3 contains 18 residues.

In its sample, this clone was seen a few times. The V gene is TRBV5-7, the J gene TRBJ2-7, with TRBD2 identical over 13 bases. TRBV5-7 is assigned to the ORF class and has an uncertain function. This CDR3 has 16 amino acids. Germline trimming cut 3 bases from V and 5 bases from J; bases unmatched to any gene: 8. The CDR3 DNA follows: TGTGCCAGCAGCTCCAAACTAGCGGGGGGGTACCACGAGCAGTACGTC. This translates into CASSSKLAGGYHEQYV.

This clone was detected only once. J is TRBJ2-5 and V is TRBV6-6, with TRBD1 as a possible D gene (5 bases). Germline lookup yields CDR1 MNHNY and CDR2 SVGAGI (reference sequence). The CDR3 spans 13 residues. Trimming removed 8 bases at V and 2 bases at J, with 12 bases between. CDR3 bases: TGTGCCAGCCTCCAGGGCTTTCAAGAGACCCAGTACTTC. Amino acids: CASLQGFQETQYF.

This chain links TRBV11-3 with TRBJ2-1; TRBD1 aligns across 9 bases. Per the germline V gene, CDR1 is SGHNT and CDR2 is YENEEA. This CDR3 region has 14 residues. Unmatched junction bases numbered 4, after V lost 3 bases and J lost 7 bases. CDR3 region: CASSLGQGGNEQFF. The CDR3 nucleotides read TGTGCCAGCAGCTTGGGACAGGGAGGTAATGAGCAGTTCTTC.

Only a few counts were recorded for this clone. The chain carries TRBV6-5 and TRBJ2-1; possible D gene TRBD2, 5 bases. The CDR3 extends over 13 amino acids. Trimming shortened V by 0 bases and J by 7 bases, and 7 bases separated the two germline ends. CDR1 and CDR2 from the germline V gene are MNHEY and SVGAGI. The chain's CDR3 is CASSYSPGNEQFF. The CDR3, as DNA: TGTGCCAGCAGTTACTCCCCGGGGAATGAGCAGTTCTTC.

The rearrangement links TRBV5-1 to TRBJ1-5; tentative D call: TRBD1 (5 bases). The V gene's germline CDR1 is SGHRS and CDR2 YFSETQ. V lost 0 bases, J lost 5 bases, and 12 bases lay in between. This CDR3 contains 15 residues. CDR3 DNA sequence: TGCGCCAGCAGCTTGGATGGGGCAGGTGATCAGCCCCAGCATTTT. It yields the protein CASSLDGAGDQPQHF. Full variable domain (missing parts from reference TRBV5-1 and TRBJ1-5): KAGVTQTPRYLIKTRGQQVTLSCSPISGHRSVSWYQQTPGQGLQFLFEYFSETQRNKGNFPGRFSGRQFSNSRSEMNVSTLELGDSALYLCASSLDGAGDQPQHFGDGTRLSIL.

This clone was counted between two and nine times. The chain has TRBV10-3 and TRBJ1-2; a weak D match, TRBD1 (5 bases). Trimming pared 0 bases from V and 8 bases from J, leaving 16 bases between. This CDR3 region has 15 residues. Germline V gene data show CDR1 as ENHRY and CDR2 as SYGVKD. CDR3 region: CAISESGRVAEGYTF. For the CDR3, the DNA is TGTGCCATCAGTGAGTCGGGCAGGGTAGCAGAGGGCTACACCTTC.

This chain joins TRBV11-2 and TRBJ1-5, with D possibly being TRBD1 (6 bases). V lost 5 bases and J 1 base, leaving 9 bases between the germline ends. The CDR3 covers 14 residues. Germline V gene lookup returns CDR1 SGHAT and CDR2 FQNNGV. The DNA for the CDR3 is TGTGCCAGCAGCCAGGGGAGCAGCAATCAGCCCCAGCATTTT. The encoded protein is CASSQGSSNQPQHF.